In this sample, the clone carrying this T cell receptor beta chain turned up many times. This sample is drawn from a study of T cells in Graves' hyperthyroidism and ophthalmopathy. Used for diagnoses were clinical symptoms, serum thyroxine and TRAb, thyroid ultrasound and orbital computed tomography. Amplified regions were TCR beta CDR3 sequences from RNA transcripts. When the TCR CDR3 underwent first-round RT-PCR, the HTBI primer set was used. One entry per CDR3 protein results from TCRdb running MiXCR on the multiplex PCR reads. The table records over 450,000 distinct CDR3 sequences, approximately 17% of them present only once. J was trimmed by 10 bases and V by 5 bases; bases with no gene match: 7. CDR1 SGHAT and CDR2 FQNNGV come from the germline V gene. The CDR3 spans 13 residues.

The chain carries TRBV11-2 and TRBJ2-1; 8 nucleotides agree with TRBD2. Sequenced input: blood. The TCR was taken from a woman aged 18-35 years with Graves' ophthalmopathy. This CDR3 reads CASSGAGAGEQFF. CDR3 nucleotide sequence: TGTGCCAGCAGCGGAGCGGGAGCAGGGGAGCAGTTCTTC.